A selection of T cell receptor beta chains follows, all from one sample in a study of OX40 agonist ivuxolimab in advanced cancers. Profiling relied on immunoSEQ multiplex PCR, and the TCRdb table lists in-frame clones only, not all of them. The sample includes 36,000 or so clones, 70% to 80% of them seen just once. Here the sequenced sample was CD4+ or CD8+ T cells sorted from blood, taken in a trial of the OX40 agonist ivuxolimab. These receptors came from an adult with an advanced solid tumor such as melanoma, head and neck, liver or kidney cancer. Each CDR3 is given with its conserved first and last residue. Fields, in order: CDR3 DNA, CDR3 protein, clone size, V gene, J gene, CDR3 length, D gene. D genes are given only for firm matches. Rows may omit the clone size; those that give it use once, few, many or a size class.

TGTGCCAGCAGTTCGACTAGCGGGAGGGTGGATGAGCAGTTCTTC	CASSSTSGRVDEQFF	few	TRBV28	TRBJ2-1	15	TRBD2
TGTGCCAGCAGTTTCCCCCTACAGGGGAACACTGAAGCTTTCTTT	CASSFPLQGNTEAFF	-	TRBV28	TRBJ1-1	15	-
TGTGCCAGCAGCCCCACCTTAGGGGGGCAAAGAAACACCATATATTTT	CASSPTLGGQRNTIYF	-	TRBV7-9	TRBJ1-3	16	-
TGTGCCAGCAGCTTGCAGGCCGAGGACTACGAGCAGTACTTC	CASSLQAEDYEQYF	-	TRBV5-6	TRBJ2-7	14	-
TGTGCCAGCAGTGAGGGGTCCCCTAGCGGGAGGCCGAACGAGCAGTACTTC	CASSEGSPSGRPNEQYF	-	TRBV25-1	TRBJ2-7	17	TRBD2
TGTGCCAGCAGCCCTCCCGGGACTAGCGGGACCCGGCCGGAGGAGCAGTACTTC	CASSPPGTSGTRPEEQYF	-	TRBV7-9	TRBJ2-7	18	TRBD2
TGTGCCAGCAGCTTCCTACCTAGCGGGGGCTACGAGCAGTACTTC	CASSFLPSGGYEQYF	medium-sized	TRBV7-2	TRBJ2-7	15	TRBD2
TGTGCCACTCACTCCCTCGGGTCCGGACTCCTCCACTTT	CATHSLGSGLLHF	-	TRBV19	TRBJ1-6	13	-
TGTGCCAGCAGCTTACGAGGGGGCTCTGGAAACACCATATATTTT	CASSLRGGSGNTIYF	-	TRBV7-6	TRBJ1-3	15	-
TGCGCCAGCAGTGGGGCGGGGGGGCCCTACGAGCAGTACTTC	CASSGAGGPYEQYF	-	TRBV10-2	TRBJ2-7	14	TRBD2
TGTGCCAGCAGCTTAGGCTGGTCCTCTGGAAACACCATATATTTT	CASSLGWSSGNTIYF	few	TRBV7-2	TRBJ1-3	15	-
TGTGCCAGCAGCTCCCTGGGAGACAATCAGCCCCAGCATTTT	CASSSLGDNQPQHF	-	TRBV5-5	TRBJ1-5	14	-
TGTGCCAGCAGCGCTAGCGGACCAACTAACTATGGCTACACCTTC	CASSASGPTNYGYTF	once	TRBV9	TRBJ1-2	15	-
TGTGCCAGCAGCCACCACGAGACAGGGGTGCCTGAAGCTTTCTTT	CASSHHETGVPEAFF	once	TRBV7-9	TRBJ1-1	15	TRBD1
TGTGCCAGCAGCCCGGGTAATGAGCAGTTCTTC	CASSPGNEQFF	-	TRBV9	TRBJ2-1	11	-
TGTGCCAGCAGCTTATGGGGGAGGGCCGAGGAGACCCAGTACTTC	CASSLWGRAEETQYF	-	TRBV5-5	TRBJ2-5	15	TRBD2